A selection of T cell receptor beta chains follows, all from one sample in a study of cytomegalovirus exposure and HLA in healthy donors. The protocol was immunoSEQ multiplex PCR, while the TCRdb copy is restricted to in-frame clones and leaves out a portion. Of 150,000 to 200,000 clones listed, 84% are singletons. Sequenced sample: PBMCs. The source is a man aged 18 to 29 in good health and CMV-seronegative. Both conserved end residues are part of each CDR3. A D gene is named only where the DNA matches it firmly. Clone size is given for some rows only: seen once, a few or many times, or a class if the clone is expanded.

D gene: TRBD1
J gene: TRBJ2-5
clone size: -
V gene: TRBV6-5
CDR3 DNA: TGTGCCAGCAGTCGGGGGACAGGGGGAGAGACCCAGTACTTC
CDR3 protein: CASSRGTGGETQYF

D gene: TRBD2
J gene: TRBJ2-1
clone size: -
V gene: TRBV5-1
CDR3 DNA: TGCGCCAGCAGCCGGACTAGCGGGCTGAGCTCCTACAATGAGCAGTTCTTC
CDR3 protein: CASSRTSGLSSYNEQFF

D gene: -
J gene: TRBJ2-1
clone size: -
V gene: TRBV28
CDR3 DNA: TGTGCCATTAGCCGGGCGGGTCGAGAGACACACAATGAGCAGTTCTTC
CDR3 protein: CAISRAGRETHNEQFF

D gene: TRBD1
J gene: TRBJ2-2
clone size: -
V gene: TRBV7-6
CDR3 DNA: TGTGCCAGCAGCTTCGCGGTGGACGGGACAGTTAGCACCGGGGAGCTGTTTTTT
CDR3 protein: CASSFAVDGTVSTGELFF

D gene: -
J gene: TRBJ2-2
clone size: few
V gene: TRBV5-1
CDR3 DNA: TGCGCCAGCAGCTCGTACTCAGGGGTCCAAACCGGGGAGCTGTTTTTT
CDR3 protein: CASSSYSGVQTGELFF

D gene: -
J gene: TRBJ2-2
clone size: once
V gene: TRBV4-1
CDR3 DNA: TGCGCCAGCAGCCGGACCCTAGCATCCGGGGAGCTGTTTTTT
CDR3 protein: CASSRTLASGELFF

D gene: TRBD1
J gene: TRBJ2-1
clone size: -
V gene: TRBV5-5
CDR3 DNA: TGTGCCAGCAGCTTGGCACAGGGGACCGTCAATGAGCAGTTCTTC
CDR3 protein: CASSLAQGTVNEQFF

D gene: TRBD2
J gene: TRBJ2-1
clone size: -
V gene: TRBV28
CDR3 DNA: TGTGCCAGCAGCCTAGTAGCGGGATCGTACAATGAGCAGTTCTTC
CDR3 protein: CASSLVAGSYNEQFF

D gene: -
J gene: TRBJ1-6
clone size: -
V gene: TRBV30
CDR3 DNA: TGTGCCTGGAGTGTAGCGATCCCAATACATAATTCACCCCTCCACTTT
CDR3 protein: CAWSVAIPIHNSPLHF

D gene: -
J gene: TRBJ1-1
clone size: -
V gene: TRBV7-9
CDR3 DNA: TGTGCCAGCAGCTTTCAGGGCGGGAACACTGAAGCTTTCTTT
CDR3 protein: CASSFQGGNTEAFF

D gene: TRBD2
J gene: TRBJ2-7
clone size: -
V gene: TRBV5-4
CDR3 DNA: TGTGCCAGCAGCCTAGGACTAGCGGATACCTACGAGCAGTACTTC
CDR3 protein: CASSLGLADTYEQYF